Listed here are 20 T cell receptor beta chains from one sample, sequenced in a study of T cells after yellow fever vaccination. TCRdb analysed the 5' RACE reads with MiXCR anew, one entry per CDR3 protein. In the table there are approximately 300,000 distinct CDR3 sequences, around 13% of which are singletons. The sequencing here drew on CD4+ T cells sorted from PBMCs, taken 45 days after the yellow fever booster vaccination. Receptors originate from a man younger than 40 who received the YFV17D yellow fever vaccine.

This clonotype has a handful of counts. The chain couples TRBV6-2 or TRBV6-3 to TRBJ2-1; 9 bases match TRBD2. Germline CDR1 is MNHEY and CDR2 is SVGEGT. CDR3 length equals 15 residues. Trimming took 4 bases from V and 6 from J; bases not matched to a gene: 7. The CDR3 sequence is CASSFSGRMANEQFF. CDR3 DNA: TGTGCCAGCAGTTTTAGCGGGAGAATGGCCAATGAGCAGTTCTTC.

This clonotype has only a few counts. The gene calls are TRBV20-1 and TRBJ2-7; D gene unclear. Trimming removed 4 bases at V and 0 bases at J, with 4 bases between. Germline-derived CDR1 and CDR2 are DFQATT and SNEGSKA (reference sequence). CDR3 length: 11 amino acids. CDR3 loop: CSATRSYEQYF. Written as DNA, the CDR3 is TGCAGTGCTACCCGCTCCTACGAGCAGTACTTC.

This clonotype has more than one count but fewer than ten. The CDR3 reads CSAPLAGVETQYF. The CDR3 nucleotides read TGCAGTGCCCCACTAGCGGGAGTTGAGACCCAGTACTTC. This rearrangement joins TRBV20-1 to TRBJ2-5; 11 bases line up with TRBD2. This CDR3 is built from 13 residues. V dropped 6 bases and J dropped 5; count of bases not matched to a gene: 5. Germline assignment: CDR1 DFQATT and CDR2 SNEGSKA (reference sequence).

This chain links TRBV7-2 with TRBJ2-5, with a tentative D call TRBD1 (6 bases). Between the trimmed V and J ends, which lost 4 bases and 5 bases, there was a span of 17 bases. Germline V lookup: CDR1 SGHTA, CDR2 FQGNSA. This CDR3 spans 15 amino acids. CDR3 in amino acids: CASSSLGTSGETQYF. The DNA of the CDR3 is TGTGCCAGCAGCTCCCTTGGGACATCCGGCGAGACCCAGTACTTC.

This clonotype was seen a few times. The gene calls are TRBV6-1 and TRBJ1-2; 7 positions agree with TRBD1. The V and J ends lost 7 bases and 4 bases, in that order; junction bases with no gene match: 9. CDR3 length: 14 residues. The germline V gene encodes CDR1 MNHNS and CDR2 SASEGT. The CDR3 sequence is CASTPGQTIYGYTF. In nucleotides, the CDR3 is TGTGCCAGCACCCCGGGACAGACAATCTATGGCTACACCTTC.

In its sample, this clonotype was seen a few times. The CDR3 sequence: CATTGDRRRNTEAFF. DNA of the CDR3: TGTGCCACCACTGGGGACAGGAGGAGGAACACTGAAGCTTTCTTT. The rearrangement links TRBV24-1 to TRBJ1-1; TRBD1 matches at 8 bases. The length of the CDR3 is 15 residues. The germline CDR1 and CDR2 sequences are KGHDR and SFDVKD. Trimming cost V 8 bases and J 1 base; bases outside gene matches: 8.

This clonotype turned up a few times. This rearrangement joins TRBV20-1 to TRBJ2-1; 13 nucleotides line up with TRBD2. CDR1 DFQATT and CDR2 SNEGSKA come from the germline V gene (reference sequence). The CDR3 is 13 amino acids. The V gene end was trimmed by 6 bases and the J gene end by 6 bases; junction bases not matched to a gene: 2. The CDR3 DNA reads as TGCAGTGCCAGACTAGCGGGAGGCAATGAGCAGTTCTTC. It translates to CSARLAGGNEQFF.

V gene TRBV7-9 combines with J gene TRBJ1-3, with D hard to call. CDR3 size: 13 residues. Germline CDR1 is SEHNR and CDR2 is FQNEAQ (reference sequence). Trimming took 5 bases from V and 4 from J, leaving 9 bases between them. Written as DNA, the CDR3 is TGTGCCAGCAGCCTGAGAAGGGGAAACACCATATATTTT. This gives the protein CASSLRRGNTIYF.

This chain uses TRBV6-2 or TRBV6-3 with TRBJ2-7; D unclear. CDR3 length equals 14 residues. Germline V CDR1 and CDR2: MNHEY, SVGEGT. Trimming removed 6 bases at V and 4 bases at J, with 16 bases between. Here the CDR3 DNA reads TGTGCCAGCAGGGACGTCCAGGCTTGGTACGAGCAGTACTTC. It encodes CASRDVQAWYEQYF.

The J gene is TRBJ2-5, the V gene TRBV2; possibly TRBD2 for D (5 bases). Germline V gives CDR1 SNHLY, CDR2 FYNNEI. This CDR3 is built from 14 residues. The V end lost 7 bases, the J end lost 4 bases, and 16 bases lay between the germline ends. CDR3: CASKEVGIRETQYF. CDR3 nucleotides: TGTGCCAGCAAGGAAGTCGGGATCAGAGAGACCCAGTACTTC.

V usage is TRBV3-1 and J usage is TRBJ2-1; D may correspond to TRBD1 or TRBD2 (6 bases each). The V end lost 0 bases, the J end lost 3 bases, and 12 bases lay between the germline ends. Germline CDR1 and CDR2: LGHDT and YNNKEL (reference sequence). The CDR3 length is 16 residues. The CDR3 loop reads CASSQDLGGLYNEQFF. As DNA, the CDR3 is TGTGCCAGCAGCCAAGATTTGGGGGGCCTCTACAATGAGCAGTTCTTC.

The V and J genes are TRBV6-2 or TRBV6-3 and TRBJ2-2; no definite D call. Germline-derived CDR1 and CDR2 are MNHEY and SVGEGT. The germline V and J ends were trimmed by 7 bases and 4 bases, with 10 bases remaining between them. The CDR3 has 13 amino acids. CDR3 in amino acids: CASTERITGELFF. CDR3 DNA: TGTGCCAGCACAGAACGTATCACCGGGGAGCTGTTTTTT.

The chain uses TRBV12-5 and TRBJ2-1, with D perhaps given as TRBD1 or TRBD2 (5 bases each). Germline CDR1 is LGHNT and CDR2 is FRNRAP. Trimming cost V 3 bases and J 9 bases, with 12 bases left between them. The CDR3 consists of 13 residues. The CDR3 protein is CASGFSRDPEQFF. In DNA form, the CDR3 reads TGTGCTAGTGGTTTCAGTCGGGACCCTGAGCAGTTCTTC. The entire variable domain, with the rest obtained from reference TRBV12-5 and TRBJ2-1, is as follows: DARVTQTPRHKVTEMGQEVTMRCQPILGHNTVFWYRQTMMQGLELLAYFRNRAPLDDSGMPKDRFSAEMPDATLATLKIQPSEPRDSAVYFCASGFSRDPEQFFGPGTRLTVL.

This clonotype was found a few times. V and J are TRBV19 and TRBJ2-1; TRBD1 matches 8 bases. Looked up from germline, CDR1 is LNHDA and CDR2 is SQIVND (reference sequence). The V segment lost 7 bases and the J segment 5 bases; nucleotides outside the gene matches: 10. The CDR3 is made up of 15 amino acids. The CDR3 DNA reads TGTGCCAGTATCGCCAGACAGGGGCGCAACAATGAGCAGTTCTTC. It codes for CASIARQGRNNEQFF.

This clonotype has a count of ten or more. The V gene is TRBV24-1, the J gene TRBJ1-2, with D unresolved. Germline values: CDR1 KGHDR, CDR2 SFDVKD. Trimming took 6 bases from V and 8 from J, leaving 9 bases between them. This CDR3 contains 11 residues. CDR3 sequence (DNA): TGTGCCACCAGTTACATGGGCGGCTACACCTTC. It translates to CATSYMGGYTF.

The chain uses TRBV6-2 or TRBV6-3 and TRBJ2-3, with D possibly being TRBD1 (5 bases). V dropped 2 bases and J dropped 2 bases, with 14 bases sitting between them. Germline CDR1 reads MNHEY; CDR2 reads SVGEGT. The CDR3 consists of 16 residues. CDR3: CASSYLQVTSTDTQYF. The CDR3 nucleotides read TGTGCCAGCAGTTACCTACAGGTAACTTCCACAGATACGCAGTATTTT.

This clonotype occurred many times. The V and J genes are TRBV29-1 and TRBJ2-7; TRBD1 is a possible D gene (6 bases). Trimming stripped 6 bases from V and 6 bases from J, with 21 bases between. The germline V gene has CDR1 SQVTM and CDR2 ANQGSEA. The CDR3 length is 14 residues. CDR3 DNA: TGCAGCGTCATTCCCCTTACAGGGTACTCCGAGCAGTACTTC. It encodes CSVIPLTGYSEQYF.

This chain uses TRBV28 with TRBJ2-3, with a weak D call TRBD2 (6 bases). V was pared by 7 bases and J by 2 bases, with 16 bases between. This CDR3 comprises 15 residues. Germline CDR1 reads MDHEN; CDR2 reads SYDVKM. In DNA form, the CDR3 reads TGTGCCAGCACCCAAGGGCGGGGAATCACAGATACGCAGTATTTT. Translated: CASTQGRGITDTQYF.

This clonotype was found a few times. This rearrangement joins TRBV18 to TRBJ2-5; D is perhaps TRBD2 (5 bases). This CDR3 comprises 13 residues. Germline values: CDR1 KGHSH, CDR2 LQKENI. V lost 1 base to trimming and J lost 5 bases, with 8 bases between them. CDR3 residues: CASSPRRVETQYF. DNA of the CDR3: TGTGCCAGCTCACCACGGCGGGTGGAGACCCAGTACTTC.

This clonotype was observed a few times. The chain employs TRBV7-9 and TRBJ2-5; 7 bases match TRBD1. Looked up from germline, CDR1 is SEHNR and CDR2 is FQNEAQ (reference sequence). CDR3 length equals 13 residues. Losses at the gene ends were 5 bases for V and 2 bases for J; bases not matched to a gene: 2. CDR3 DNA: TGTGCCAGCAGCCAGGGGGTTCAAGAGACCCAGTACTTC. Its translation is CASSQGVQETQYF.